This T cell receptor beta chain was identified during a study of T cells in Graves' hyperthyroidism and ophthalmopathy. There were TCR beta CDR3 regions amplified from RNA transcripts. A first-round RT-PCR of the TCR CDR3 used the HTBI primer set. TCRdb itself ran the multiplex PCR reads through MiXCR, one entry per CDR3 protein. The sample includes about 570,000 distinct CDR3 sequences, about half of them seen just once. This clonotype was recorded at least ten times. The CDR3 has 15 amino acids. Germline V CDR1 and CDR2: SGHRS, YFSETQ. The V and J ends lost 4 bases and 4 bases, in that order; junction bases with no gene match: 5.

Sequenced sample: peripheral blood or thyroid tissue (not recorded which). The J gene is TRBJ2-5, the V gene TRBV5-1; 12 positions match TRBD1. This TCR came from an adult woman with Graves' disease, either hyperthyroidism or ophthalmopathy (not recorded which). The CDR3 spells CASSEGTGGRETQYF. The CDR3 bases are TGCGCCAGCAGCGAAGGGACAGGGGGCAGAGAGACCCAGTACTTC.